This T cell receptor (beta chain) was found in a study of vaccination effects on CD4 cells after COVID-19 (dated by TCRdb to 2021 to 2024). Regarding the study in general: Each participant received two doses of an mRNA SARS-CoV-2 vaccine, either BNT162b2 or mRNA-1273. The study compared SARS-CoV-2 spike-specific CD4+ TCR repertoires before and after mRNA vaccination in COVID-19 convalescent patients and infection-naive vaccine recipients. The full study included over 8 COVID-19 convalescent patients and several SARS-CoV-2-naive healthy vaccine recipients. Cultures from other donors in the study were sequenced with the Oncomine TCR Beta short-read assay on an Illumina iSeq 100. Summary of the overall study and its limitations: The study was limited by a small number of convalescent patients, and early post-infection timepoints were lacking. Among healthy vaccine recipients, nearly all vaccine-induced clones were SARS-CoV-2 mono-reactive, and just 1 of 255 was cross-reactive with common cold coronaviruses. Clones induced by infection and clones induced by vaccination both contracted markedly at late timepoints after vaccination, which fits with T cell responses waning over time.

V has 4 bases trimmed and J has 0 bases trimmed; junction bases matching no gene number 3. Its CDR3 holds 15 amino acids, cysteine through phenylalanine. The only DNA kept is the CDR3, 45 bases in frame from the first base. In the germline V gene (reference sequence), CDR1 corresponds to SGHNT and CDR2 to YYREEE. To note about this clone: No cognate antigen has been identified for it. No per-base quality is available; no much larger clone lies one base away.

Receptor libraries were prepared by the immunoSEQ multiplex PCR assay. DNA from the cultured, isolated CD4+ T cells was subjected to TCR beta CDR3 sequencing. The study's processing was this. Non-productive TCR sequences were removed and reads were trimmed to the CDR3 region, keeping CDR3s of at least 7 amino acids. The MANAFEST web app was used to pick out antigen-specific clonotypes by comparing their expansion in peptide wells with that in reference cultures. To count as positive, a clone had to show expansion at FDR<0.05 compared with the reference and with all other wells, an odds ratio above 5, and a frequency above 0.1% in two replicate wells. Clonotypes significantly expanded in SARS-CoV-2 spike wells and in at least one common cold coronavirus spike condition were defined as cross-reactive. Using the stringdist R package, CDR3 similarity was measured by Levenshtein distance, and unrooted trees were constructed with ape in R 3.6.1. TCRdb retrieved this table from immuneACCESS and kept in-frame rearrangements only. Not all clones are present; in checked studies, unresolved V genes account for under half, and no reason is known for the remainder. The V and J calls and clone size are taken from that table; D and trimming were inferred from the DNA. In this sample the table shows 25,000 to 35,000 clones, 70% to 80% of which occur a single time. Together, the top ten hold around 30% of the sample.

In the ViraFEST assay, PBMC were stimulated with viral peptide pools, and TCR sequencing was then used to find antigen-specific CD4+ T cell clonotypes based on their expansion. After about 9 days of culture, CD4+ T cells were isolated with the EasySep CD4+ T cell isolation kit. The absence of prior SARS-CoV-2 infection in healthy vaccine recipients was confirmed by negative nucleocapsid antibodies before and after vaccination. Some 2 million PBMC per well were cultured in IMDM with around 5% human AB serum, 8 to 10 IU/ml IL-2 and gentamicin, plus 10 ug/ml peptides. Half of the culture medium was replaced with fresh IL-2-containing medium on days 3 and 7. Each peptide stimulation condition was cultured in triplicate wells unless otherwise noted. Using Ficoll-Paque Plus gradient centrifugation, PBMC were separated from whole blood and then either used fresh or cryopreserved at -140C. Overlapping peptide pools spanned the spike proteins of SARS-CoV-2 and the common cold coronaviruses HCoV-NL63, HCoV-OC43 and HCoV-229E. The QIAamp micro DNA kit was used to extract genomic DNA from the cultured CD4+ T cells.

The chain is encoded by TRBV5-4 joined to TRBJ1-3; 8 nucleotides in the junction match TRBD1. This TCR derives from a human donor who received a COVID-19 vaccine. Sequenced here: CD4+ T cells from PBMCs cultured with SARS-CoV-2 spike peptides, sampled before COVID-19 vaccination. The cell subset or site label on this specimen signifies: SARS-CoV-2 spike overlapping peptide pool stimulation. The DNA is TGTGCCAGCAGCCACAGGGGGATCTCTGGAAACACCATATATTTT. Its protein product is CASSHRGISGNTIYF.